The 23 T cell receptor beta chains below all came from one sample that was sequenced in a study of T cell repertoires in cytomegalovirus infection. For these receptors, no antigen is known. From the reads, TCRdb called clonotypes with MiXCR, one entry per CDR3 protein. The sample carries under 500,000 distinct CDR3 sequences, roughly 46% recorded once. The specimen was cultured PBMCs, collected from culture after CMV antigen stimulation. The receptors derive from a human donor in good health (CMV status not recorded). Some clones in this sample may be carry-over from other donors' samples.

The V call is TRBV9, the J call TRBJ2-7; no reliable D call. Trimming took off 0 bases at V and 4 bases at J, with 8 bases between the two ends. The CDR3 covers 13 residues. Germline V gene lookup returns CDR1 SGDLS and CDR2 YYNGEE. The CDR3 spells CASSVGPLYEQYF. CDR3 coding DNA: TGTGCCAGCAGCGTAGGACCACTTTACGAGCAGTACTTC.

This clonotype was detected a few times. This sequence joins TRBV7-6 and TRBJ2-2, with D possibly being TRBD1 or TRBD2 (5 bases each). The CDR3 has 15 amino acids. The germline gives CDR1 SGHVS, CDR2 FNYEAQ. Deletions cut 5 bases from V and 6 bases from J, with 16 bases between. CDR3 nucleotides: TGTGCCAGCAGCCCCGGGACGGATTACGCCGGGGAGCTGTTTTTT. Translated: CASSPGTDYAGELFF.

The chain joins TRBV5-1 to TRBJ2-2; D is unresolved. The germline CDR1 and CDR2 sequences are SGHRS and YFSETQ. The length of the CDR3 is 12 residues. V was trimmed by 4 bases and J by 7 bases, leaving 8 bases between them. As DNA, the CDR3 is TGCGCCAGCAGCACCCCAAGCGGGGAGCTGTTTTTT. It is translated as CASSTPSGELFF.

The gene calls are TRBV11-1 and TRBJ1-5; the D gene is possibly TRBD1 (6 bases). CDR1 and CDR2 from the germline V gene are SGHAT and FQDESV (reference sequence). The CDR3 loop spans 13 amino acids. V was pared by 5 bases and J by 6 bases, with 11 bases between. CDR3 loop: CASSPSGAQPQHF. In nucleotides, the CDR3 is TGTGCCAGCAGCCCGTCAGGGGCTCAGCCCCAGCATTTT.

There are many counts of this clonotype. The chain couples TRBV7-8 to TRBJ2-1; 14 bases are a match to TRBD2. Germline V CDR1 and CDR2: SGHVS, FQNEAQ. CDR3 length equals 17 residues. V was pared by 1 base and J by 7 bases, with 6 bases of the junction left unmatched. CDR3 sequence: CASSLGGTSGSGNEQFF. The DNA for the CDR3 is TGTGCCAGCAGCTTAGGCGGGACTAGCGGGAGCGGAAATGAGCAGTTCTTC.

The chain employs TRBV6-2 or TRBV6-3 and TRBJ2-1; TRBD2 matches at 11 bases. V dropped 2 bases and J dropped 0; count of bases not matched to a gene: 9. CDR1 and CDR2 (germline): MNHEY, SVGEGT. This CDR3 contains 19 residues. This CDR3 is CASSYVLAGGLISYNEQFF. CDR3 DNA sequence: TGTGCCAGCAGTTACGTTCTAGCGGGGGGCCTTATCTCCTACAATGAGCAGTTCTTC.

This clonotype was picked up a small number of times. The rearrangement uses TRBV7-8 and TRBJ2-1; 13 nucleotides line up with TRBD2. Looked up from germline, CDR1 is SGHVS and CDR2 is FQNEAQ. This CDR3 region has 19 residues. The V and J ends lost 5 bases and 8 bases, in that order; junction bases with no gene match: 18. CDR3 sequence: CASSALTSGGAFGGDEQFF. CDR3 sequence (DNA): TGTGCCAGCAGCGCCCTCACTAGCGGGGGGGCATTTGGAGGAGATGAGCAGTTCTTC.

This clonotype showed up just a few times. The J gene is TRBJ1-1, the V gene TRBV10-3; no definite D call. The germline gives CDR1 ENHRY, CDR2 SYGVKD. This CDR3 region has 13 residues. V was pared by 4 bases and J by 1 base, with 7 bases between. The CDR3 region has the DNA TGTGCCATCAGTGCTGAGGGGAACACTGAAGCTTTCTTT. Translation: CAISAEGNTEAFF.

This sequence joins TRBV7-9 and TRBJ1-4; tentative D call: TRBD1 (5 bases). Germline values: CDR1 SEHNR, CDR2 FQNEAQ (reference sequence). The CDR3 covers 14 residues. The germline V and J ends were trimmed by 5 bases and 8 bases, with 15 bases remaining between them. CDR3 in amino acids: CASSPPRGREKLFF. CDR3 DNA: TGTGCCAGCAGCCCACCCCGGGGACGGGAAAAACTGTTTTTT.

This chain connects TRBV6-5 to TRBJ2-3, with D maybe TRBD2 (5 bases). Per the germline V gene, CDR1 is MNHEY and CDR2 is SVGAGI. V gave up 0 bases and J gave up 6 bases, with 16 bases separating them. The CDR3 is 16 amino acids. CDR3 sequence: CASSYSGVSVPDTQYF. The CDR3 DNA reads TGTGCCAGCAGTTACTCCGGGGTATCTGTCCCCGATACGCAGTATTTT.

This clonotype was found many times. This chain connects TRBV7-2 to TRBJ2-2; 8 positions agree with TRBD2. Germline-derived CDR1 and CDR2 are SGHTA and FQGNSA. J lost 6 bases, V lost 5 bases, and 5 bases had no gene match. This CDR3 has 14 residues. CDR3 coding DNA: TGTGCCAGCAGCCCGAAGCGGGAGCCCGGGGAGCTGTTTTTT. Encoded protein: CASSPKREPGELFF.

The chain links TRBV7-2 to TRBJ1-2; 9 bases are a match to TRBD1. The junction had 18 bases not matched to a gene; V was cut back by 5 bases and J by 8 bases. This CDR3 is 17 amino acids long. Germline V gene data show CDR1 as SGHTA and CDR2 as FQGNSA. The CDR3 region is CASSLQMPGTGSSGYTF. In DNA form, the CDR3 reads TGTGCCAGCAGCCTCCAGATGCCCGGGACAGGGTCGAGCGGCTACACCTTC. Filled out from reference TRBV7-2 and TRBJ1-2, the complete variable domain reads GAGVSQSPSNKVTEKGKDVELRCDPISGHTALYWYRQSLGQGLEFLIYFQGNSAPDKSGLPSDRFSAERTGGSVSTLTIQRTQQEDSAVYLCASSLQMPGTGSSGYTFGSGTRLTVV.

This sequence joins TRBV27 and TRBJ2-7; D assignment may be TRBD1 or TRBD2 (5 bases each). V was cut by 6 bases and J by 4 bases, with 13 bases left in between. CDR1 is MNHEY and CDR2 is SMNVEV in the germline V gene (reference sequence). The CDR3 is made up of 13 amino acids. CDR3 DNA: TGTGCCAGCAGCGGGCTTTGGGGGTACGAGCAGTACTTC. This codes for CASSGLWGYEQYF.

This chain uses TRBV19 with TRBJ2-2; tentatively, D is TRBD1 or TRBD2 (5 bases each). This CDR3 region has 16 residues. The germline CDR1 and CDR2 sequences are LNHDA and SQIVND (reference sequence). V lost 6 bases, J lost 4 bases, and 18 bases lay in between. For the CDR3, the DNA is TGTGCCAGTAGCACGATTACCGGGACCCTCACCGGGGAGCTGTTTTTT. Translated: CASSTITGTLTGELFF.

This chain links TRBV10-2 with TRBJ2-7, with 7 bases fitting TRBD2. Germline values: CDR1 WSHSY, CDR2 SAAADI. J was trimmed by 4 bases and V by 5 bases; bases with no gene match: 8. This CDR3 spans 14 amino acids. The CDR3 DNA sequence: TGCGCCAGCAGTCCGGCGGGAGTTAATTACGAGCAGTACTTC. The encoded protein is CASSPAGVNYEQYF.

The gene calls are TRBV19 and TRBJ2-2, with a tentative D call TRBD1 (6 bases). Germline-derived CDR1 and CDR2 are LNHDA and SQIVND (reference sequence). Deletions cut 11 bases from V and 5 bases from J, with 18 bases between. This CDR3 region has 14 residues. The CDR3 nucleotides are TGTGCCTCGACAGGCCCCGACCGAACCGGGGAGCTGTTTTTT. Translated: CASTGPDRTGELFF.

The chain recombines TRBV10-3 with TRBJ1-5; a possible D gene is TRBD1 (5 bases). Germline V CDR1 and CDR2: ENHRY, SYGVKD. This CDR3 comprises 13 residues. V lost 3 bases to trimming and J lost 6 bases, with 9 bases between them. The CDR3 is CAISDDRGQPQHF. The CDR3 DNA reads TGTGCCATCAGTGATGACAGAGGTCAGCCCCAGCATTTT.

V usage is TRBV6-2 or TRBV6-3 and J usage is TRBJ2-7; 7 nucleotides line up with TRBD2. V dropped 0 bases and J dropped 1; count of bases not matched to a gene: 12. The CDR3 runs to 18 residues. CDR1 and CDR2 from the germline V gene are MNHEY and SVGEGT. CDR3 sequence: CASSYSSRLAGVSYEQYF. CDR3 in DNA: TGTGCCAGCAGTTACTCCTCCCGACTAGCTGGGGTATCCTACGAGCAGTACTTC.

V gene TRBV7-9 combines with J gene TRBJ2-3; D not resolved. Per the germline V gene, CDR1 is SEHNR and CDR2 is FQNEAQ (reference sequence). CDR3 length equals 16 residues. Trimming cost V 4 bases and J 0 bases, with 14 bases left between them. The DNA of the CDR3 is TGTGCCAGCAGCTCAAGTCTGGCGGAAAGCACAGATACGCAGTATTTT. It codes for CASSSSLAESTDTQYF.

V usage is TRBV29-1 and J usage is TRBJ2-7, with D maybe TRBD2 (6 bases). Trimming removed 5 bases at V and 0 bases at J, with 14 bases between. The CDR3 sequence is 14 residues long. Per germline, CDR1 SQVTM and CDR2 ANQGSEA. CDR3 sequence reads: CSVHSGALSYEQYF. The CDR3 bases are TGCAGCGTTCATTCGGGAGCTCTCTCCTACGAGCAGTACTTC.

The chain links TRBV7-2 to TRBJ2-5, with D perhaps TRBD2 (5 bases). The CDR3 runs to 14 residues. Germline values: CDR1 SGHTA, CDR2 FQGNSA. Trimming shortened V by 5 bases and J by 5 bases, and 15 bases separated the two germline ends. As DNA, the CDR3 is TGTGCCAGCAGCCCAGAGGCCCAGCGGGAGACCCAGTACTTC. The encoded protein is CASSPEAQRETQYF.

The chain employs TRBV20-1 and TRBJ1-1; 8 positions agree with TRBD1. The CDR3 has 15 amino acids. The J segment lost 1 base and the V segment lost 3 bases, leaving 7 bases of the junction unmatched. CDR1 DFQATT and CDR2 SNEGSKA come from the germline V gene (reference sequence). The CDR3 sequence: CSASPRQGTNTEAFF. The CDR3 nucleotides are TGCAGTGCTAGCCCTCGACAGGGGACGAACACTGAAGCTTTCTTT.

The chain employs TRBV5-6 and TRBJ2-1, with TRBD1 as a possible D gene (6 bases). Germline V lookup: CDR1 SGHDT, CDR2 YYEEEE. The CDR3 has 13 residues. V was trimmed by 5 bases and J by 4 bases, leaving 10 bases between them. This CDR3 is CASRLQGYNEQFF. The CDR3 DNA reads as TGTGCCAGCAGACTACAGGGTTACAATGAGCAGTTCTTC.